These T cell receptor beta chains were read from a single sample in a study of CD4 T cells in lung cancer. Generated by immunoSEQ multiplex PCR, the TCRdb table keeps only in-frame clones and is missing some. The repertoire holds some 9,300 clones, with around 66% as singletons. Source material: normal lung tissue taken away from the tumor. These receptors were collected from a man in his sixties with non-small cell lung cancer. The CDR3 runs from the conserved cysteine through the conserved F or W.

CDR3 protein: CASSSTDRANTEAFF
CDR3 length: 15
V gene: TRBV11-2

CDR3 protein: CASSVTSGAETQYF
CDR3 length: 14
V gene: TRBV7-3

CDR3 protein: CSARGREQFF
CDR3 length: 10
V gene: TRBV20-1

CDR3 protein: CASSFHPLAGGPNTGELFF
CDR3 length: 19
V gene: TRBV5-1

CDR3 protein: CASGREGLNEQFF
CDR3 length: 13
V gene: TRBV7-3

CDR3 protein: CASSYGQGASYEQYF
CDR3 length: 15
V gene: TRBV6-6

CDR3 protein: CASSLQGDYEQYF
CDR3 length: 13
V gene: TRBV5-1

CDR3 protein: CASSLDRGHEQYF
CDR3 length: 13
V gene: TRBV18

CDR3 protein: CASTGTSGTNEQFF
CDR3 length: 14
V gene: TRBV6-6

CDR3 protein: CASTKGRAGTEAFF
CDR3 length: 14
V gene: TRBV6-5

CDR3 protein: CAISESGTSGIRSYEQYF
CDR3 length: 18
V gene: TRBV10-3

CDR3 protein: CAWSIGGTTEAFF
CDR3 length: 13
V gene: TRBV30

CDR3 protein: CASSQWERQDYNEQFF
CDR3 length: 16
V gene: TRBV16

CDR3 protein: CASSLTGGGYNEQFF
CDR3 length: 15
V gene: TRBV7-2

CDR3 protein: CSVEGPSLWTSGETQYF
CDR3 length: 17
V gene: TRBV29-1

CDR3 protein: CASSLRSPYLPTGELFF
CDR3 length: 17
V gene: TRBV7-9

CDR3 protein: CASSQRTSGNEQYF
CDR3 length: 14
V gene: TRBV27

CDR3 protein: CSVSKGVGSNQPQHF
CDR3 length: 15
V gene: TRBV29-1

CDR3 protein: CASSEPGGYQPQHF
CDR3 length: 14
V gene: TRBV6-1

CDR3 protein: CASSSLNPLGSGRVEQFF
CDR3 length: 18
V gene: TRBV7-8

CDR3 protein: CAISPTGNEQFF
CDR3 length: 12
V gene: TRBV10-3

CDR3 protein: CASSPVRDTGELFF
CDR3 length: 14
V gene: TRBV18

CDR3 protein: CASSNPLAGPSYEQYF
CDR3 length: 16
V gene: TRBV28

CDR3 protein: CASSLSAHNEQFF
CDR3 length: 13
V gene: TRBV11-2

CDR3 protein: CASSQDGTEVNEQFF
CDR3 length: 15
V gene: TRBV4-2

CDR3 protein: CAIRQTSGRASDTQYF
CDR3 length: 16
V gene: TRBV10-3

CDR3 protein: CASSDRQGSINIQYF
CDR3 length: 15
V gene: TRBV2

CDR3 protein: CASSAGLSQPQHF
CDR3 length: 13
V gene: TRBV9

CDR3 protein: CASNWGGTYEQYF
CDR3 length: 13
V gene: TRBV5-6

CDR3 protein: CASNPLAGAGELFF
CDR3 length: 14
V gene: TRBV19

CDR3 protein: CASSEIQGNNEKLFF
CDR3 length: 15
V gene: TRBV6-1

CDR3 protein: CASSEAGGPHEQFF
CDR3 length: 14
V gene: TRBV10-1

CDR3 protein: CASSVGGLEETQYF
CDR3 length: 14
V gene: TRBV7-8

CDR3 protein: CASSLDRLAGNTIYF
CDR3 length: 15
V gene: TRBV7-6

CDR3 protein: CASSQDYRTINPDTQYF
CDR3 length: 17
V gene: TRBV14

CDR3 protein: CASSSRTGPYGYTF
CDR3 length: 14
V gene: TRBV9

CDR3 protein: CATSRDGAGGRTDTQYF
CDR3 length: 17
V gene: TRBV15

CDR3 protein: CASSIEGQRAFF
CDR3 length: 12
V gene: TRBV19

CDR3 protein: CASSFEVGEQYF
CDR3 length: 12
V gene: TRBV7-9

CDR3 protein: CATSRGGTSYEQYF
CDR3 length: 14
V gene: TRBV15

CDR3 protein: CASSSYATSGPGTDTQYF
CDR3 length: 18
V gene: TRBV19

CDR3 protein: CASSLPGGGPEQFF
CDR3 length: 14
V gene: TRBV5-6

CDR3 protein: CASSAGILSQETQYF
CDR3 length: 15
V gene: TRBV5-1

CDR3 protein: CASRRTSISYEQYF
CDR3 length: 14
V gene: TRBV6-5

CDR3 protein: CASSPGPPGGYQETQYF
CDR3 length: 17
V gene: TRBV27

CDR3 protein: CAISEQLAGADEQYF
CDR3 length: 15
V gene: TRBV10-3

CDR3 protein: CASRLGTGIIEKLFF
CDR3 length: 15
V gene: TRBV28

CDR3 protein: CASSQGQQGARGYTF
CDR3 length: 15
V gene: TRBV4-1

CDR3 protein: CASSSGLAGNEQFF
CDR3 length: 14
V gene: TRBV6-6

CDR3 protein: CASNPGTSLEKLFF
CDR3 length: 14
V gene: TRBV9

CDR3 protein: CASKDEGTAIQYF
CDR3 length: 13
V gene: TRBV25-1

CDR3 protein: CASSLGLGGRTTYYEQYF
CDR3 length: 18
V gene: TRBV5-1

CDR3 protein: CASSEITAQNYGYTF
CDR3 length: 15
V gene: TRBV6-1

CDR3 protein: CASMGKGRGEQYF
CDR3 length: 13
V gene: TRBV19

CDR3 protein: CASSLGLAGFYEQYF
CDR3 length: 15
V gene: TRBV5-4